This entry lists 29 T cell receptor beta chains sequenced from one sample in a study of blood T cell repertoires in COVID-19. Profiled with immunoSEQ multiplex PCR; TCRdb holds only in-frame clones, not every one. The table shows just over 150,000 clones, with approximately 82% occurring only once. Sequences were obtained from peripheral blood. Receptors originate from a woman aged 80 or over with acute or convalescent COVID-19.

The V and J genes are TRBV6-5 and TRBJ2-1; 9 nucleotides align to TRBD2. Germline lookup yields CDR1 MNHEY and CDR2 SVGAGI. With 4 bases clipped from V and 3 bases from J, the junction kept 4 bases outside the gene matches. CDR3 size: 15 residues. CDR3 nucleotide sequence: TGTGCCAGCAGTTTAGCGGGGGTCTACTACAATGAGCAGTTCTTC. Translating it yields CASSLAGVYYNEQFF.

The genes are TRBV18 and TRBJ1-2; TRBD1 might be the D (6 bases). This CDR3 has 14 amino acids. Germline CDR1 KGHSH, CDR2 LQKENI. The V end was cut by 0 bases, the J end by 8 bases, with 13 bases between. CDR3 amino acids: CASSPPARGRGYTF. In nucleotides, the CDR3 is TGTGCCAGCTCACCACCGGCCAGGGGAAGAGGCTACACCTTC.

The chain employs TRBV19 and TRBJ1-4, with D perhaps TRBD1 (6 bases). Between the trimmed V and J ends, which lost 8 bases and 4 bases, there was a span of 11 bases. CDR3 size: 13 residues. Germline lookup yields CDR1 LNHDA and CDR2 SQIVND (reference sequence). The DNA of the CDR3 is TGTGCCAGTTCGACAGGATATAATGAAAAACTGTTTTTT. Its translation: CASSTGYNEKLFF.

J is TRBJ1-2 and V is TRBV10-3, with no clear D. The CDR3 consists of 12 residues. The V end was cut by 2 bases, the J end by 8 bases, with 9 bases between. Germline loops: CDR1 ENHRY, CDR2 SYGVKD. The CDR3 coding sequence is TGTGCCATCAGTGAGGGTGGAGGGGGCTACACCTTC. This codes for CAISEGGGGYTF.

This clone was detected a few times. Its ends do not fully match the called genes, so a read error is possible. The chain uses TRBV7-2 and TRBJ2-7, with TRBD1 identical over 9 bases. The CDR3 is made up of 12 amino acids. The germline gives CDR1 SGHTA, CDR2 FQGNSA. CDR3 protein: CASSFRTGAKDF. CDR3 DNA: TGTGCCAGCAGCTTCCGGACAGGGGCTAAGGACTTC.

This clone was observed a few times. This chain uses TRBV18 with TRBJ2-5, with a possible D match to TRBD2 (5 bases). The V gene lost 3 bases and the J gene lost 1 base, with 9 bases spanning the gap. This CDR3 region has 14 residues. CDR1 and CDR2 from the germline V gene are KGHSH and LQKENI. DNA of the CDR3: TGTGCCAGCTCACCGGAGAGCGGCCAAGAGACCCAGTACTTC. It is translated as CASSPESGQETQYF.

This clone came up a few times. V and J are TRBV29-1 and TRBJ2-1, with D perhaps matching TRBD2 (6 bases). CDR1 SQVTM and CDR2 ANQGSEA come from the germline V gene. This CDR3 has 13 residues. The germline V and J ends were trimmed by 5 bases and 0 bases, with 8 bases remaining between them. The CDR3 coding sequence is TGCAGCGTTAGCGGGTACTCCTACAATGAGCAGTTCTTC. It translates to CSVSGYSYNEQFF.

The rearrangement uses TRBV3-1 (or the pseudogene TRBV3-2) and TRBJ1-1; D gene ambiguous. The CDR3 is made up of 13 amino acids. In germline, CDR1 is LGHDT, CDR2 YNNKEL (reference sequence). Deletions cut 5 bases from V and 1 base from J, with 8 bases between. The CDR3 reads CASSSLGNTEAFF. DNA of the CDR3: TGTGCCAGCAGCTCCCTAGGGAACACTGAAGCTTTCTTT.

The V gene is TRBV5-4, the J gene TRBJ1-2; no reliable D call. Germline V gene data show CDR1 as SGHNT and CDR2 as YYREEE (reference sequence). Trimming shortened V by 4 bases and J by 5 bases, and 18 bases separated the two germline ends. CDR3 length equals 15 residues. The CDR3 here is CASSPPNGGLYGYTF. CDR3 bases: TGTGCCAGCAGCCCCCCTAACGGAGGCCTTTATGGCTACACCTTC. Together with reference TRBV5-4 and TRBJ1-2, the CDR3 gives the full variable domain: ETGVTQSPTHLIKTRGQQVTLRCSSQSGHNTVSWYQQALGQGPQFIFQYYREEENGRGNFPPRFSGLQFPNYSSELNVNALELDDSALYLCASSPPNGGLYGYTFGSGTRLTVV.

The chain has TRBV24-1 and TRBJ2-1; 7 nucleotides match TRBD2. Germline CDR1 is KGHDR and CDR2 is SFDVKD. The CDR3 runs to 13 residues. V was clipped by 6 bases and J by 9 bases; unmatched bases: 7. The CDR3 spells CATSQTSIGEQFF. The CDR3 region has the DNA TGTGCCACCAGTCAGACTAGCATCGGTGAGCAGTTCTTC.

This rearrangement joins TRBV9 to TRBJ1-2; 7 nucleotides align to TRBD1. CDR3 length: 14 residues. The V gene end was trimmed by 4 bases and the J gene end by 8 bases; junction bases not matched to a gene: 11. The germline V gene has CDR1 SGDLS and CDR2 YYNGEE. The CDR3 loop is CASSPWTGGVGYTF. The CDR3 coding sequence is TGTGCCAGCAGCCCATGGACAGGAGGCGTAGGCTACACCTTC.

The chain's CDR3 is CASSFRGSTEAFF. The DNA of the CDR3 is TGTGCCAGCAGCTTCAGGGGGAGCACTGAAGCTTTCTTT. The J gene is TRBJ1-1, the V gene TRBV11-2; 7 positions agree with TRBD1. The CDR3 runs 13 residues. From germline, CDR1 is SGHAT and CDR2 FQNNGV. J was trimmed by 4 bases and V by 3 bases; bases with no gene match: 2.

V gene TRBV30 combines with J gene TRBJ2-6; D ambiguous. The length of the CDR3 is 13 residues. The germline V and J ends were trimmed by 7 bases and 0 bases, with 7 bases remaining between them. Germline V CDR1 and CDR2: GTSNPN, SVGIG (reference sequence). The chain's CDR3 is CASQISGANVLTF. The DNA for the CDR3 is TGTGCCTCACAGATCTCTGGGGCCAACGTCCTGACTTTC.

The V and J genes are TRBV19 and TRBJ1-2; D remains unclear. In germline, CDR1 is LNHDA, CDR2 SQIVND (reference sequence). The ends were cut back, 5 bases at V and 7 bases at J, with 14 bases in the middle. There are 13 residues in the CDR3. The CDR3 protein is CASSRPTSRGYTF. The DNA for the CDR3 is TGTGCCAGTAGTCGGCCGACTAGCCGTGGCTACACCTTC.

This clone showed up just a few times. This chain joins TRBV5-1 and TRBJ2-7; 10 nucleotides line up with TRBD2. The V gene end was trimmed by 5 bases and the J gene end by 0 bases; junction bases not matched to a gene: 5. CDR3 length: 15 amino acids. CDR1 SGHRS and CDR2 YFSETQ come from the germline V gene. CDR3 residues: CASRKREGLSYEQYF. The CDR3 nucleotides are TGCGCCAGCAGAAAGCGGGAGGGCCTCTCCTACGAGCAGTACTTC.

This clone was recorded once. The chain employs TRBV11-2 and TRBJ1-5; maybe TRBD1 (5 bases). Germline V gives CDR1 SGHAT, CDR2 FQNNGV. The CDR3 has 15 amino acids. Trimming left V 3 bases short and J 0 bases short, with 9 bases between. The CDR3 protein is CASSLDGGSNQPQHF. The CDR3 DNA reads as TGTGCCAGCAGCTTGGACGGGGGTAGCAATCAGCCCCAGCATTTT. The full variable domain, completed using reference TRBV11-2 and TRBJ1-5, is EAGVAQSPRYKIIEKRQSVAFWCNPISGHATLYWYQQILGQGPKLLIQFQNNGVVDDSQLPKDRFSAERLKGVDSTLKIQPAKLEDSAVYLCASSLDGGSNQPQHFGDGTRLSIL.

The gene calls are TRBV9 and TRBJ2-7, with TRBD2 as a possible D gene (5 bases). The V gene's germline CDR1 is SGDLS and CDR2 YYNGEE. The CDR3 spans 12 residues. V lost 0 bases and J lost 6, with 7 bases in between. CDR3 bases: TGTGCCAGCAGCGTAGGAGGGCGCGAGCAGTACTTC. Translation gives CASSVGGREQYF.

CDR3 in DNA: TGTGCCAGCAGCCCCGGACAGGGCGCGATTGAAAAACTGTTTTTT. It encodes CASSPGQGAIEKLFF. This chain links TRBV7-8 with TRBJ1-4; TRBD1 agrees at 8 bases. V shed 5 bases, J shed 7 bases, and the junction held 9 bases outside the gene matches. The CDR3 runs to 15 residues. The V gene's germline CDR1 is SGHVS and CDR2 FQNEAQ.

This chain connects TRBV7-9 to TRBJ1-1; the D gene is possibly TRBD1 (5 bases). Trimming cost V 7 bases and J 3 bases, with 15 bases left between them. The CDR3 has 14 amino acids. CDR1 and CDR2 from the germline V gene are SEHNR and FQNEAQ (reference sequence). The CDR3 DNA reads as TGTGCCAGCATCCTAGGAGGGGAGGACACTGAAGCTTTCTTT. Protein product: CASILGGEDTEAFF.

The chain recombines TRBV6-2 or TRBV6-3 with TRBJ2-1; D is perhaps TRBD2 (6 bases). The length of the CDR3 is 12 residues. Germline V CDR1 and CDR2: MNHEY, SVGEGT. The V end lost 4 bases, the J end lost 7 bases, and 8 bases lay between the germline ends. CDR3 sequence reads: CASSFLANEQFF. CDR3 nucleotides: TGTGCCAGCAGTTTTCTAGCGAATGAGCAGTTCTTC.

V gene TRBV27 combines with J gene TRBJ2-1; TRBD2 matches 12 bases. The CDR3 totals 16 residues. Per the germline V gene, CDR1 is MNHEY and CDR2 is SMNVEV (reference sequence). The J segment lost 4 bases and the V segment lost 3 bases, leaving 4 bases of the junction unmatched. The CDR3 bases are TGTGCCAGCAGTTTGTCTGGGACTAGCGGGTACAATGAGCAGTTCTTC. As protein: CASSLSGTSGYNEQFF.

The chain employs TRBV6-5 and TRBJ1-3; weak D call: TRBD1 (6 bases). Germline V lookup: CDR1 MNHEY, CDR2 SVGAGI. The CDR3 is 15 amino acids. Trimming removed 5 bases at V and 3 bases at J, with 14 bases between. CDR3 nucleotide sequence: TGTGCCAGCAGTAACAGGGTCCCATATGGAAACACCATATATTTT. Translation: CASSNRVPYGNTIYF.

Here the CDR3 reads CASSQRAGGTDTQYF. The CDR3 DNA sequence: TGTGCCAGCAGCCAGAGGGCGGGAGGTACAGATACGCAGTATTTT. V and J are TRBV4-2 and TRBJ2-3; 8 bases are shared with TRBD2. CDR3 length: 15 amino acids. CDR1 LGHNA and CDR2 YNFKEQ come from the germline V gene. The trim removed 3 bases at V and 3 bases at J, leaving 5 bases unmatched.

CDR3 sequence: CASSNRGRNSGNTIYF. The CDR3 DNA follows: TGCGCCAGCAGCAACAGGGGAAGGAACTCTGGAAACACCATATATTTT. This chain links TRBV5-1 with TRBJ1-3; TRBD1 matches at 7 bases. From germline, CDR1 is SGHRS and CDR2 YFSETQ. This CDR3 is 16 amino acids long. V gave up 4 bases and J gave up 0 bases; unmatched junction bases: 7.

The chain employs TRBV2 and TRBJ1-5; 8 bases map to TRBD1. CDR3 length equals 18 residues. J lost 1 base, V lost 8 bases, and 16 bases had no gene match. Germline V gene data show CDR1 as SNHLY and CDR2 as FYNNEI. CDR3 residues: CASSWAGGVGKSNQPQHF. The CDR3 bases are TGTGCCAGCTCTTGGGCAGGGGGCGTAGGTAAGAGCAATCAGCCCCAGCATTTT.

This clone was counted between two and nine times. The chain carries TRBV4-3 and TRBJ1-2; 7 nucleotides align to TRBD1. Trimming at V came to 0 bases and at J to 4 bases, leaving 5 bases not matched to a gene. CDR1 is LGHNA and CDR2 is YSLEER in the germline V gene. The length of the CDR3 is 15 residues. This chain's CDR3 is CASSQEGGTAYGYTF. In DNA form, the CDR3 reads TGCGCCAGCAGCCAAGAGGGTGGGACAGCCTATGGCTACACCTTC.

The chain couples TRBV15 to TRBJ2-1; 7 nucleotides agree with TRBD2. This CDR3 has 16 residues. V lost 0 bases and J lost 6; bases outside the gene matches: 8. Germline V CDR1 and CDR2: LNHNV, YYDKDF (reference sequence). CDR3 coding DNA: TGTGCCACCAGCAGAGATTCTGGCGGGAGAGGCAATGAGCAGTTCTTC. It is translated as CATSRDSGGRGNEQFF.

A single count supports this clone. V is TRBV11-2 and J is TRBJ2-1, with D maybe TRBD1 (6 bases). The CDR3 has 15 residues. The germline V gene encodes CDR1 SGHAT and CDR2 FQNNGV. V shed 3 bases and J shed 6 bases, with 15 bases lying between them. The CDR3 DNA sequence: TGTGCCAGCAGCTTCTCGACGGGACAAGCCAATGAGCAGTTCTTC. Protein: CASSFSTGQANEQFF.

The chain combines TRBV7-2 with TRBJ1-2, with no clear D. Trimming removed 1 base at V and 3 bases at J, with 12 bases between. Germline assignment: CDR1 SGHTA and CDR2 FQGNSA. The CDR3 extends over 15 amino acids. This chain's CDR3 is CASSLDDGSYYGYTF. In nucleotides, the CDR3 is TGTGCCAGCAGCTTAGACGACGGGAGCTACTATGGCTACACCTTC. The full variable domain, rest sourced from reference TRBV7-2 and TRBJ1-2, is GAGVSQSPSNKVTEKGKDVELRCDPISGHTALYWYRQSLGQGLEFLIYFQGNSAPDKSGLPSDRFSAERTGGSVSTLTIQRTQQEDSAVYLCASSLDDGSYYGYTFGSGTRLTVV.